This entry describes one T cell receptor beta chain. Its antigen is not identified. Trimming stripped 7 bases from V and 8 bases from J, with 6 bases between. Germline lookup yields CDR1 SNHLY and CDR2 FYNNEI. The CDR3 covers 10 residues. This sample was included in a study of cytomegalovirus exposure and HLA in healthy donors. PCR used 60 Vbeta primers and 13 Jbeta primers. Produced via immunoSEQ multiplex PCR; TCRdb's table is partial and in-frame only. This sample has about 150,000 clones, with 70% to 80% found just once. Whole-study findings and limits: CMV serostatus was the only immune exposure information that was available. The likely explanation for a cluster of highly shared sequence variants was sequencing artifact. Confirmation was obtained in vitro that three CMV-associated chains are specific for CMV antigens.

This chain uses TRBV2 with TRBJ2-1; D perhaps matches TRBD2 (5 bases). The sequence was obtained from a man aged 25 to 40 in good health and CMV-seronegative. What was sequenced was PBMCs. The CDR3 region has the DNA TGTGCCAGCATGCGGGATGAGCAGTTCTTC. Translation gives CASMRDEQFF.